The TCR beta chain under discussion was sequenced for a study of post-analysis software for immune sequencing data (dated by TCRdb to about 2015). For context, the study as a whole: Disease courses on record covered relapsing-remitting, secondary progressive and progressive-relapsing multiple sclerosis, though some patients had no subtype annotation. The patient repertoires were compared against roughly 12 previously published healthy control repertoires obtained from donors aged roughly 6 to 26 years. A subset of samples was prepared in parallel using single-end sample barcoding, then pooled and co-amplified after Illumina adapter ligation. What the research found in general, with its limitations: Direct clustering with F measure showed strong co-clustering of samples prepared in the same batch, prompting a batch-effect correction. Normalized Chao1 diversity was significantly lower in multiple sclerosis patients than controls, suggesting substantial peripheral T-cell clonal expansion. The multiple sclerosis patient group was slightly younger than the control group. Significantly higher frequencies in patients than in controls were found for about 5 TRBV segments, including TRBV5-6, TRBV5-1 and TRBV20-1.

Library generation was performed with PCR. Sequenced using an Illumina HiSeq 2500. Unique molecular identifiers were incorporated into TCR beta cDNA libraries to reduce PCR and sequencing biases. Approximately 500,000 cDNA molecules were obtained per 1 to 10 million input T cells, so each molecule approximated one T cell. The patient libraries were prepared and sequenced with the same protocol used for the earlier healthy control dataset. Samples belonging to the same batch were prepared together, multiplexed and sequenced on a shared HiSeq lane. Regarding the original processing steps: Raw barcoded reads were processed with MIGEC, discarding single-read molecular identifier groups before consensus assembly and CDR3 extraction. VDJtools was used for post-analysis of the clonotype tables, and diversity was normalized by down-sampling every dataset to the size of the smallest sample. In repertoire overlap clustering, CDR3 amino acid sequences, but not nucleotide sequences, were matched to correct batch-related cross-sample contamination. In TCRdb, the public reads were trimmed at Q25 with fastp and aligned with MiXCR, with productive beta chains retained. Duplicate CDR3 protein sequences are folded into a single record with the most common DNA and genes. The V and J calls reflect TCRdb's pipeline rather than the authors' work. For this sample the table gives fewer than 900,000 distinct CDR3 sequences, of which about half were detected only once. Roughly 5% of the sample is in the top ten clones.

The junction carries 21 bases between V and J, which are trimmed by 1 base and 9 bases respectively. The CDR1 and CDR2 encoded by the germline V gene are SQVTM and ANQGSEA. The CDR3, from cysteine to phenylalanine, totals 15 residues. Of all the DNA, just the CDR3 is kept, 45 bases in frame from base 1. Notes on this clonotype: It has no known antigen specificity. No qualities accompany the bases; no much larger clone lies one base away.

TCR beta repertoires were profiled from peripheral blood of 10 to 15 young patients with multiple sclerosis to demonstrate the VDJtools post-analysis software. Multiple sclerosis patients were children and adolescents aged about 6 to 17 years. The chain links TRBV29-1 with TRBJ1-1, with the identity of the D gene unclear. The specimen sequenced was blood. The receptor's source is a girl aged 5 to 17 with multiple sclerosis. The CDR3 protein: CSVEGPAGRATKAFF. The nucleotide sequence reads TGCAGCGTTGAAGGCCCCGCGGGTAGGGCCACCAAAGCTTTCTTT. The entire variable domain, with the stretches around the CDR3 drawn from the reference TRBV29-1 and TRBJ1-1 proteins, is SAVISQKPSRDICQRGTSLTIQCQVDSQVTMMFWYRQQPGQSLTLIATANQGSEATYESGFVIDKFPISRPNLTFSTLTVSNMSPEDSSIYLCSVEGPAGRATKAFFGQGTRLTVV.